This TCR beta chain was profiled in a study of post-analysis software for immune sequencing data. Remarks on this clonotype: No antigen is known for it.

Each TCR beta cDNA library carried unique molecular identifiers. Input amounts of about 0.85 to 10 million T cells were used. These gave 500,000 or so cDNA molecules, so each molecule approximated one T cell. A single record per CDR3 protein comes from TCRdb applying MiXCR to the PCR reads. The repertoire consists of hundreds of thousands of distinct CDR3 sequences, with around 27% occurring once and the leading ten covering 0.5% to 0.6%. Study results and caveats: In multiple sclerosis, normalized Chao1 diversity was significantly below that of controls. Controls had lower frequencies than patients of 4 or 5 TRBV segments, which included TRBV5-6, TRBV5-1 and TRBV20-1.

J lost 5 bases, V lost 1 base, and 5 bases had no gene match. CDR3 size: 14 residues. CDR1 DFQATT and CDR2 SNEGSKA come from the germline V gene (reference sequence). This sequence joins TRBV20-1 and TRBJ2-5, with TRBD1 matching 9 bases. The specimen sequenced was blood. This TCR was recovered from a girl aged 10 to 17 with multiple sclerosis. The CDR3 is CSARVDRGWETQYF. In nucleotides, the CDR3 is TGCAGTGCTAGAGTGGACAGGGGATGGGAGACCCAGTACTTC.